The clone carrying this TCR beta chain was seen a few times. The sample belongs to a study of blood T cell repertoires in COVID-19. The CDR3 has 15 amino acids. Germline V lookup: CDR1 MNHEY, CDR2 SMNVEV (reference sequence). V was clipped by 0 bases and J by 1 base, with 6 bases between them. Profiled with immunoSEQ multiplex PCR; TCRdb holds only in-frame clones, not every one. The sample includes about 97,000 clones, more than 65% of them seen just once. The sample comprised peripheral blood. This chain connects TRBV27 to TRBJ2-2; D ambiguous. The source of this sequence is a man between 60 and 75 years old with acute or convalescent COVID-19. The CDR3 region is CASSLSGRNTGELFF. The CDR3 DNA reads as TGTGCCAGCAGTTTATCTGGCAGGAACACCGGGGAGCTGTTTTTT.